Below, one T cell receptor beta chain is given with its context. The data stem from a study of blood T cell repertoires in COVID-19. Turning to the study itself: Material from acute and convalescent COVID-19 was sourced from the United States, Italy and Spain. Sample material is recorded as cDNA or gDNA derived from T cells, B-cell-depleted T cells, or PBMCs.

Seattle patients were enrolled during active infection and followed longitudinally. Germline CDR1 and CDR2: SGHKS and YYEKEE (reference sequence). The CDR3 length is 17 residues. V was cut by 0 bases and J by 6 bases, with 21 bases left in between. Original data processing: The assay estimated nucleated cells by amplifying reference gene primers. TCRdb keeps only in-frame clones here, not all; method: immunoSEQ multiplex PCR. For V, J and clone size, that table is used; D and trimming come from the DNA. The sample contains 200,000 to 250,000 clones, roughly 85% of which appear only once. The V call is TRBV5-5, the J call TRBJ1-2; TRBD1 might be the D (5 bases). Sequenced: peripheral blood. The receptor was derived from a man aged 45-60 years with COVID-19, enrolled during active disease. The CDR3 reads CASSLGPPGGYVNGYTF. CDR3 in DNA: TGTGCCAGCAGCTTGGGGCCCCCGGGGGGGTATGTGAATGGCTACACCTTC.